A selection of T cell receptor beta chains follows, all from one sample in a study of beta chain features in type 1 diabetes. Some clones are missing from TCRdb's copy, which holds only in-frame ones; the method was immunoSEQ multiplex PCR. Among 900,000 or so clones listed, 15% to 20% were seen once. The sequenced sample consisted of naive CD4+ T cells from blood. These receptors were obtained from a woman between 18 and 29 years old in good health. The CDR3 runs from the conserved cysteine through the conserved F or W. Expanded clones get a size class; other rows say once, few or many, or leave the size out.

V gene,clone size,J gene,CDR3 protein
TRBV2,-,TRBJ1-5,CASSPQGNQPQHF
TRBV11-2,-,TRBJ2-2,CASSPQLGGNTGELFF
TRBV6-5,-,TRBJ2-1,CASSYPGLGVNEQFF
TRBV21-1,-,TRBJ2-3,CASSSGKGGESTDTQYF
TRBV18,few,TRBJ2-7,CASSPQGIGEQYF
TRBV7-3,once,TRBJ2-3,CASSLSRRGDDTQYF
TRBV9,once,TRBJ2-1,CASSAPGLAGPREQFF
TRBV2,few,TRBJ1-4,CASSEQGGASEKLFF
TRBV10-3,few,TRBJ2-1,CAIRGAGGDNEQFF
TRBV7-2,-,TRBJ1-2,CASSPRTGYGYTF
TRBV5-1,-,TRBJ2-1,CASSRQGSNEQFF
TRBV4-1,few,TRBJ2-4,CASSQQVRGPNIQYF
TRBV6-5,-,TRBJ2-1,CASSGLASNEQFF
TRBV5-1,few,TRBJ2-5,CASSPRLAGWVETQYF
TRBV28,-,TRBJ1-2,CASSLMLTTLAGNSF
TRBV6-6,few,TRBJ1-5,CASREDRRNQPQHF
TRBV10-3,-,TRBJ2-3,CAISAGTESTDTQYF
TRBV9,-,TRBJ2-5,CASSVGGGISQETQYF
TRBV5-8,-,TRBJ2-1,CASSLSGGNEQFF
TRBV21-1,-,TRBJ2-1,CASSKEDAVPYNEQFF
TRBV5-4,few,TRBJ2-1,CASSLPNNEQFF
TRBV18,-,TRBJ2-1,CASSSYRASSSYNEQFF
TRBV29-1,few,TRBJ2-2,CSVAGTGVTGELFF
TRBV27,-,TRBJ2-1,CASSLEGLYNEQFF
TRBV4-3,few,TRBJ2-3,CASSQDLFYPADTQYF
TRBV19,few,TRBJ2-1,CASSIGAGFYNEQFF
TRBV7-3,-,TRBJ1-3,CASSLNPGENTIYF